One and the same sample provided the 20 T cell receptor beta chains below, sequenced in a study of T cell responses to AZD1222 COVID-19 vaccine. The data were produced by immunoSEQ multiplex PCR, yet TCRdb's version contains in-frame clones alone and is incomplete. The sample contains 100,000 to 150,000 clones, 88% of which appear only once. Sequences were derived from peripheral blood, sampled on day 0 of AZD1222 vaccination. These receptors were collected from an adult in good health.

This chain links TRBV5-4 with TRBJ1-5; 7 positions match TRBD1. The junction had 5 bases not matched to a gene; V was cut back by 4 bases and J by 4 bases. This CDR3 is 14 amino acids long. CDR1 and CDR2 from the germline V gene are SGHNT and YYREEE (reference sequence). For the CDR3, the DNA is TGTGCCAGCAGCCGACAGGGATATAATCAGCCCCAGCATTTT. This codes for CASSRQGYNQPQHF.

V and J are TRBV12-5 and TRBJ1-3; the D is unclear. Germline V lookup: CDR1 LGHNT, CDR2 FRNRAP. Trimming removed 0 bases at V and 0 bases at J, with 12 bases between. The CDR3 extends over 17 amino acids. The CDR3 protein is CASGLVHGRSSGNTIYF. The DNA of the CDR3 is TGTGCTAGTGGTTTGGTACATGGCAGGAGCTCTGGAAACACCATATATTTT.

V gene TRBV20-1 combines with J gene TRBJ2-2; D remains ambiguous. Germline V gene lookup returns CDR1 DFQATT and CDR2 SNEGSKA (reference sequence). Trimming pared 5 bases from V and 8 bases from J, leaving 9 bases between. The CDR3 extends over 11 amino acids. CDR3 nucleotide sequence: TGCAGTGCTCCGATCTATGGGGAGCTGTTTTTT. Its protein is CSAPIYGELFF.

V is TRBV27 and J is TRBJ2-5; D assignment may be TRBD1 or TRBD2 (5 bases each). This CDR3 has 14 residues. Per the germline V gene, CDR1 is MNHEY and CDR2 is SMNVEV (reference sequence). The V end lost 8 bases, the J end lost 4 bases, and 17 bases lay between the germline ends. CDR3 sequence: CASRSVGTGETQYF. The CDR3 DNA is TGTGCCAGCCGGTCGGTGGGGACCGGAGAGACCCAGTACTTC.

The V and J genes are TRBV12-3 or TRBV12-4 and TRBJ2-3; D is ambiguous. V lost 2 bases, J lost 5 bases, and 2 bases lay in between. This CDR3 is 11 amino acids long. CDR3 protein: CASSLLDTQYF. CDR3 sequence (DNA): TGTGCCAGCAGTTTATTAGATACGCAGTATTTT.

J is TRBJ1-2 and V is TRBV7-9, with 8 nucleotides matching TRBD1. The CDR3 covers 14 residues. Trimming at V came to 7 bases and at J to 4 bases, leaving 8 bases not matched to a gene. Looked up from germline, CDR1 is SEHNR and CDR2 is FQNEAQ (reference sequence). CDR3 nucleotides: TGTGCCAGCACCGTCCAGGGGGCTGTCTATGGCTACACCTTC. This encodes CASTVQGAVYGYTF.

The sample holds a few counts of this clone. The chain has TRBV5-4 and TRBJ1-2, with 7 bases aligning to TRBD1. The V gene end was trimmed by 2 bases and the J gene end by 4 bases; junction bases not matched to a gene: 5. CDR1 is SGHNT, CDR2 YYREEE, per germline (reference sequence). The CDR3 sequence is 14 residues long. The CDR3 coding sequence is TGTGCCAGCAGCTTCCCCGGGACAGTCTATGGCTACACCTTC. It translates to CASSFPGTVYGYTF.

V usage is TRBV4-1 and J usage is TRBJ2-7; D perhaps matches TRBD2 (6 bases). Germline assignment: CDR1 MGHRA and CDR2 YSYEKL. Trimming took 6 bases from V and 2 from J, leaving 17 bases between them. The CDR3 has 15 residues. CDR3 nucleotides: TGCGCCAGCAGTCACATTGGAGCGGGTCCCTACGAGCAGTACTTC. Protein: CASSHIGAGPYEQYF.

This sequence joins TRBV10-1 and TRBJ2-7; possibly TRBD2 for D (6 bases). The V end lost 0 bases, the J end lost 3 bases, and 12 bases lay between the germline ends. Germline CDR1 WNHNN, CDR2 SYGVQD (reference sequence). This CDR3 contains 15 residues. CDR3: CASSESLRGDYEQYF. The CDR3 nucleotides are TGCGCCAGCAGTGAGTCGTTGCGGGGAGACTACGAGCAGTACTTC.

The chain carries TRBV5-6 and TRBJ1-1, with TRBD1 matching over 7 bases. Germline V lookup: CDR1 SGHDT, CDR2 YYEEEE. The CDR3 extends over 15 amino acids. V lost 3 bases to trimming and J lost 0 bases; unmatched junction nucleotides: 5. CDR3 amino acids: CASSYSGQLNTEAFF. In DNA, the CDR3 is TGTGCCAGCAGCTATTCGGGACAGTTGAACACTGAAGCTTTCTTT. Variable domain in full (rest from reference TRBV5-6 and TRBJ1-1): DAGVTQSPTHLIKTRGQQVTLRCSPKSGHDTVSWYQQALGQGPQFIFQYYEEEERQRGNFPDRFSGHQFPNYSSELNVNALLLGDSALYLCASSYSGQLNTEAFFGQGTRLTVV.

The V call is TRBV9, the J call TRBJ2-1; D possibly corresponds to TRBD2 (6 bases). From germline, CDR1 is SGDLS and CDR2 YYNGEE. This CDR3 spans 13 amino acids. Trimming took 3 bases from V and 9 from J, leaving 13 bases between them. CDR3 nucleotides: TGTGCCAGCAGCGCCCCCTCGGAGGGTGAGCAGTTCTTC. Protein: CASSAPSEGEQFF.

V gene TRBV24-1 combines with J gene TRBJ2-2; TRBD2 might be the D (8 bases). The V gene's germline CDR1 is KGHDR and CDR2 SFDVKD. The CDR3 totals 16 residues. V lost 8 bases and J 1 base, leaving 16 bases between the germline ends. The CDR3 protein is CATKGASGGNTGELFF. Written as DNA, the CDR3 is TGTGCCACCAAGGGGGCCAGCGGGGGGAACACCGGGGAGCTGTTTTTT.

This CDR3 reads CASMERANGEQYF. The CDR3 DNA sequence: TGTGCCAGTATGGAACGGGCCAATGGCGAGCAGTACTTC. This chain uses TRBV19 with TRBJ2-7, with D uncertain. Germline lookup yields CDR1 LNHDA and CDR2 SQIVND (reference sequence). The CDR3 spans 13 residues. Trimming removed 7 bases at V and 6 bases at J, with 16 bases between.

The chain employs TRBV29-1 and TRBJ1-2, with 9 nucleotides matching TRBD1. The V gene end was trimmed by 7 bases and the J gene end by 8 bases; junction bases not matched to a gene: 11. From germline, CDR1 is SQVTM and CDR2 ANQGSEA. This CDR3 region has 13 residues. Here the CDR3 DNA reads TGCAGCGCCAACCGGGACAGGGTGGGAGGCTACACCTTC. Translating gives CSANRDRVGGYTF.

The rearrangement joins TRBV18 to TRBJ2-7; D is unclear. Germline-derived CDR1 and CDR2 are KGHSH and LQKENI. CDR3 length equals 13 residues. The V gene lost 2 bases and the J gene lost 6 bases, with 11 bases spanning the gap. CDR3 bases: TGTGCCAGCTCACCAACGCACCCGAGCGAGCAGTACTTC. Translated: CASSPTHPSEQYF.

The J gene is TRBJ2-7, the V gene TRBV30, with D unclear. Germline lookup yields CDR1 GTSNPN and CDR2 SVGIG (reference sequence). The V gene lost 8 bases and the J gene lost 2 bases, with 13 bases spanning the gap. This CDR3 has 12 amino acids. DNA for the CDR3: TGTGCCCAAGCGAGAGATACCTACGAGCAGTACTTC. It is translated as CAQARDTYEQYF.

This chain connects TRBV7-9 to TRBJ2-7, with D tentatively TRBD1 or TRBD2 (5 bases each). CDR1 is SEHNR, CDR2 FQNEAQ, per germline (reference sequence). The CDR3 sequence is 11 residues long. V was trimmed by 4 bases and J by 6 bases, leaving 7 bases between them. CDR3 coding DNA: TGTGCCAGCAGCTCTGGGGGCGAGCAGTACTTC. This gives the protein CASSSGGEQYF.

This chain joins TRBV21-1 and TRBJ2-7. TRBV21-1 is classified as a pseudogene. This CDR3 comprises 13 residues. This chain's CDR3 is CASSKALWNEQYF. CDR3 in DNA: TGTGCCAGCAGCAAAGCGCTTTGGAATGAGCAGTACTTC.

V is TRBV5-1 and J is TRBJ1-2; D gene unclear. With 0 bases removed from V and 2 bases from J, the gap between germline ends came to 14 bases. Germline loops: CDR1 SGHRS, CDR2 YFSETQ. This CDR3 has 16 amino acids. CDR3 bases: TGCGCCAGCAGCTTGGAAAGGCCCGGGCTGAACTATGGCTACACCTTC. Protein: CASSLERPGLNYGYTF.

This clone was seen just once. This sequence joins TRBV30 and TRBJ1-2; tentatively, D is TRBD1 (6 bases). The V and J ends lost 0 bases and 6 bases respectively, with 11 bases between them. This CDR3 comprises 13 residues. Germline V gene sequence: CDR1 GTSNPN, CDR2 SVGIG (reference sequence). The CDR3 is CAWSVQGMDGYTF. The CDR3 DNA reads as TGTGCCTGGAGTGTACAGGGAATGGATGGCTACACCTTC. Drawing the rest from reference TRBV30 and TRBJ1-2, the complete variable domain is SQTIHQWPATLVQPVGSPLSLECTVEGTSNPNLYWYRQAAGRGLQLLFYSVGIGQISSEVPQNLSASRPQDRQFILSSKKLLLSDSGFYLCAWSVQGMDGYTFGSGTRLTVV.